This T cell receptor beta chain stems from a study of beta chain features in type 1 diabetes (dated by TCRdb to the late 2010s). Regarding the complete study: No differences in mean age, gender distribution, total cell number or subset yield were found between patients and healthy donors. Whereas all 30 or so donors provided naive and central memory subsets, regulatory and stem cell-like memory subsets were isolated from just 8 patients and roughly eight healthy donors. A total of roughly 99 million sorted cells were examined across all samples, and the number of cells per subset was strongly correlated with RNA yield. The study compared the TCRB repertoires of sorted circulating CD4+ T cell subsets in recently diagnosed type 1 diabetes patients with those in matched healthy donors.

The entire isolated RNA was reverse transcribed using the High Capacity cDNA Reverse Transcription Kit, and thus expressed TCRB transcripts were sequenced. Deep immunoSEQ sequencing was applied to naive, central memory and regulatory T cell samples, giving an average of around 3.8 million total reads per sample. After sorted cells were lysed in RLT buffer, RNA was extracted with DNase-treated RNeasy Micro or Mini kits, with the choice depending on cell number. Each cell subset was processed separately to prevent cross-contamination, with patient and healthy donor samples processed together. The immunoSEQ multiplex PCR was used to amplify TCRB sequences from cDNA, generating 87-bp fragments that spanned the CDR3 region. Sequencing of the amplicons was done on the Illumina HiSeq platform. Per the source publication's procedure: PCR bias was corrected computationally using synthetic template baselines, and reads within Hamming distance 2 were collapsed, with unmergeable singletons discarded. By aligning reads against IMGT, V, D and J genes, CDR3 length, and insertions or deletions at six rearrangement sites were assigned. Within each subset, clonotype counts were normalized to sorted cell number, after which true diversity and Gini coefficients were computed with the tcR R package. Repertoire sharing was quantified using the overlap coefficient calculated on TCRB nucleotide sequences. TCRdb retrieved this table from immuneACCESS and kept in-frame rearrangements only. Not all clones are present; in checked studies, unresolved V genes account for under half, and no reason is known for the remainder. The V and J calls and the clone size are those of that table, but D and trimming were determined from the DNA. Within this sample are approximately 140,000 clones, with about 7% of them counted one time only. Together, the top ten hold about 1.5% of the sample.

Based on the germline V gene (reference sequence), the CDR1 and CDR2 sequences are SEHNR and FQNEAQ. Trimming costs V 5 bases and J 2 bases, and their ends lie 16 bases apart. Measured from the cysteine to the phenylalanine, the CDR3 is 15 residues long. The retained sequence is limited to the CDR3, 45 bases, with the frame set at the first base. From each donor, a single peripheral blood sample of about 120 mL on average was drawn into heparinised tubes. Naive, central memory, regulatory and stem cell-like memory CD4+ T cells were sorted on a BD FACSAria II using a panel including CD45RO, CCR7, CD25, CD127, CD95 and CD27. Every sorted population had a purity above 95%. Right away, PBMCs were isolated by Lymphoprep density gradient centrifugation and were stained directly, with no culture step. To minimize batch effects, samples were stained and sorted in pairs, one healthy donor with one patient per experiment.

About this clone itself: What antigen it recognizes has not been identified. The record has no base qualities; no much larger clone is one base away.

What the study reported, not specific to this receptor: Shorter templates might have been favored by PCR, but patient and control samples were amplified and corrected together, so both groups would have been affected equally by any skew. Because cDNA rather than genomic DNA was sequenced, highly expressing activated cells could have been over-represented, although no difference in activation and CD3 levels was found between groups. Type 1 diabetes patients showed a moderate but significant shortening of TCRB CDR3 length in all four CD4+ subsets. Only small numbers of individuals were included in the HLA sub-analyses, which left unresolved whether HLA type had any influence on TCRB rearrangement. Fewer insertions and more nucleotide deletions at VDJ recombination sites were observed in patients with type 1 diabetes, implying thymic rearrangement abnormalities. The naive, central memory and regulatory TCRB repertoires appeared to resemble one another more closely among patients than among healthy donors.

The clonotype was recovered from a woman in her twenties or thirties in good health. Source material: central memory CD4+ T cells from blood. The rearrangement combines TRBV7-9 with TRBJ2-7; the D gene is perhaps TRBD2, on 6 matching bases. The CDR3: CASSLPGRPPYEQYF. The DNA is TGTGCCAGCAGCCTGCCCGGGAGACCCCCCTACGAGCAGTACTTC.